Reported below is one T cell receptor beta chain. TCRdb's table, derived via immunoSEQ multiplex PCR, lists solely in-frame clones and lacks some. Of approximately 70,000 clones in the sample, around nine tenths were seen once. This specimen comes from a study of T cell changes during pregnancy in multiple sclerosis. The V gene's germline CDR1 is SNHLY and CDR2 FYNNEI. This CDR3 is 16 amino acids long. V was shortened by 0 bases and J by 5 bases, with 14 bases between the two germline ends. The rearrangement links TRBV2 to TRBJ1-5, with D tentatively TRBD1 (6 bases). This clonotype was sampled from a female donor with multiple sclerosis, enrolled in a pregnancy study. The sequences come from peripheral blood, collected in the second trimester of pregnancy. CDR3 nucleotides: TGTGCCAGCAGTGAAGCTTCGGGGGGCTACTATCAGCCCCAGCATTTT. Translated, it gives CASSEASGGYYQPQHF.